The 14 T cell receptor beta chains below come from one sample, sequenced in a study of blood T cell repertoires in COVID-19. The method was immunoSEQ multiplex PCR; TCRdb's version includes in-frame clones alone and lacks a portion of them. The table has around 120,000 clones, 90% seen once. The specimen was peripheral blood. The source is a woman in her fifties or sixties with COVID-19, enrolled during active disease.

V usage is TRBV12-5 and J usage is TRBJ1-5, with TRBD1 matching over 10 bases. Germline V gene sequence: CDR1 LGHNT, CDR2 FRNRAP. The ends lost 6 bases at V and 0 bases at J; junction bases unmatched: 5. The CDR3 runs to 16 residues. CDR3 residues: CASGRDRGLSNQPQHF. DNA of the CDR3: TGTGCTAGTGGCCGAGACAGGGGGCTTAGCAATCAGCCCCAGCATTTT.

The chain employs TRBV18 and TRBJ1-3; D unresolved. V shed 2 bases and J shed 1 base, with 6 bases lying between them. CDR1 and CDR2 (germline): KGHSH, LQKENI. This CDR3 contains 14 residues. The CDR3, as DNA: TGTGCCAGCTCACCAGACATGTCTGGAAACACCATATATTTT. Translated, it gives CASSPDMSGNTIYF.

This chain joins TRBV9 and TRBJ2-6; a weak D match, TRBD2 (5 bases). The CDR3 has 15 amino acids. CDR1 is SGDLS, CDR2 YYNGEE, per germline. Trimming removed 6 bases at V and 4 bases at J, with 14 bases between. CDR3 sequence reads: CASTRGFLGANVLTF. CDR3 in DNA: TGTGCCAGCACCCGGGGTTTTCTGGGGGCCAACGTCCTGACTTTC.

The chain employs TRBV7-2 and TRBJ2-3; D not certain. The CDR3 consists of 14 residues. The V end was cut by 0 bases, the J end by 3 bases, with 7 bases between. Germline CDR1 is SGHTA and CDR2 is FQGNSA. This CDR3 is CASSLALRTDTQYF. CDR3 coding DNA: TGTGCCAGCAGCTTAGCCCTAAGAACAGATACGCAGTATTTT.

The chain links TRBV7-2 to TRBJ1-1, with D maybe TRBD1 (6 bases). Trimming removed 3 bases at V and 7 bases at J, with 24 bases between. Germline V gene lookup returns CDR1 SGHTA and CDR2 FQGNSA. The length of the CDR3 is 17 residues. CDR3 sequence (DNA): TGTGCCAGCAGCTTGAGGTCCAGACGACAGGCCAAAAGTGAAGCTTTCTTT. Its protein is CASSLRSRRQAKSEAFF.

In this sample, this clone is medium-sized. This chain links TRBV12-3 or TRBV12-4 with TRBJ2-5; D gene uncertain. V was shortened by 4 bases and J by 5 bases, with 8 bases between the two germline ends. The CDR3 extends over 12 amino acids. CDR3 nucleotides: TGTGCCAGCAGTTACATCGTGGAGACCCAGTACTTC. Its translation: CASSYIVETQYF.

CDR3 protein: CASSQSGRDNEKLFF. The CDR3 DNA is TGCGCCAGCAGCCAGAGTGGCAGGGATAATGAAAAACTGTTTTTT. This chain connects TRBV4-1 to TRBJ1-4; TRBD1 is a possible D gene (5 bases). This CDR3 has 15 amino acids. CDR1 is MGHRA and CDR2 is YSYEKL in the germline V gene. The V and J ends lost 3 bases and 4 bases respectively, with 12 bases between them.

The chain carries TRBV27 and TRBJ1-2; perhaps TRBD1 as D (6 bases). V was clipped by 8 bases and J by 5 bases, with 15 bases between them. Per germline, CDR1 MNHEY and CDR2 SMNVEV (reference sequence). The CDR3 runs to 13 residues. The CDR3 nucleotides are TGTGCCAGCGGAACAGGGTTGGAGTATGGCTACACCTTC. Translated: CASGTGLEYGYTF.

The gene calls are TRBV7-2 and TRBJ2-4; a possible D gene is TRBD1 (6 bases). Between the trimmed V and J ends, which lost 5 bases and 6 bases, there was a span of 14 bases. Germline V lookup: CDR1 SGHTA, CDR2 FQGNSA. This CDR3 spans 14 amino acids. The CDR3 protein is CASSEGHGRNIQYF. The CDR3 region has the DNA TGTGCCAGCAGCGAGGGACACGGAAGAAACATTCAGTACTTC.

V is TRBV20-1 and J is TRBJ2-2; 10 bases are shared with TRBD2. The germline V gene has CDR1 DFQATT and CDR2 SNEGSKA (reference sequence). The CDR3 length is 15 residues. V lost 3 bases, J lost 5 bases, and 6 bases stayed unmatched. The CDR3 nucleotides are TGCAGTGCTAGTCCTACTAGCGGGGTGACCGGGGAGCTGTTTTTT. Its translation is CSASPTSGVTGELFF.

This CDR3 is CASSQDRSSGNTIYF. The DNA of the CDR3 is TGTGCCAGCAGTCAAGACAGAAGCTCTGGAAACACCATATATTTT. V and J are TRBV27 and TRBJ1-3, with D tentatively TRBD1 (5 bases). The CDR3 spans 15 residues. The germline V gene encodes CDR1 MNHEY and CDR2 SMNVEV (reference sequence). V was clipped by 5 bases and J by 0 bases, with 11 bases between them.

The chain combines TRBV5-1 with TRBJ1-1; TRBD1 agrees at 10 bases. CDR1 is SGHRS and CDR2 is YFSETQ in the germline V gene. This CDR3 comprises 14 residues. V was pared by 4 bases and J by 5 bases, with 5 bases of the junction left unmatched. CDR3 sequence (DNA): TGCGCCAGCAGCCTCTGGACAGGGGGGACTGAAGCTTTCTTT. Translating it yields CASSLWTGGTEAFF.

V usage is TRBV29-1 and J usage is TRBJ2-5; 7 bases map to TRBD2. There are 14 residues in the CDR3. The junction had 7 bases not matched to a gene; V was cut back by 1 base and J by 5 bases. Germline CDR1 is SQVTM and CDR2 is ANQGSEA. This CDR3 is CSVEGTREVETQYF. The DNA of the CDR3 is TGCAGCGTTGAAGGGACTCGGGAGGTGGAGACCCAGTACTTC.

The rearrangement joins TRBV5-1 to TRBJ1-3, with unresolved D. With 5 bases removed from V and 0 bases from J, the gap between germline ends came to 12 bases. Germline V gene data show CDR1 as SGHRS and CDR2 as YFSETQ. The CDR3 length is 15 residues. CDR3 amino acids: CASREGSVSGNTIYF. The CDR3 DNA follows: TGCGCCAGCAGGGAGGGCAGTGTCTCTGGAAACACCATATATTTT.